Sequencing of this T cell receptor beta chain was carried out in a study of T cells after yellow fever vaccination. V lost 4 bases to trimming and J lost 3 bases, with 8 bases between them. Per the germline V gene, CDR1 is SQVTM and CDR2 is ANQGSEA. The CDR3 has 12 amino acids. TCRdb redid the calling of the 5' RACE reads with MiXCR, one entry per CDR3 protein. Found here are a few hundred thousand distinct CDR3 sequences, around 4.5% of them singletons; the top ten hold roughly a fifth. The J gene is TRBJ2-3, the V gene TRBV29-1; D not resolved. Sequenced here: PBMCs, sampled 15 days after the yellow fever booster vaccination. This clonotype was sampled from a man between 18 and 35 years old who received the YFV17D yellow fever vaccine. CDR3 sequence: CSVATWTDTQYF. In DNA form, the CDR3 reads TGCAGCGTTGCCACTTGGACAGATACGCAGTATTTT.